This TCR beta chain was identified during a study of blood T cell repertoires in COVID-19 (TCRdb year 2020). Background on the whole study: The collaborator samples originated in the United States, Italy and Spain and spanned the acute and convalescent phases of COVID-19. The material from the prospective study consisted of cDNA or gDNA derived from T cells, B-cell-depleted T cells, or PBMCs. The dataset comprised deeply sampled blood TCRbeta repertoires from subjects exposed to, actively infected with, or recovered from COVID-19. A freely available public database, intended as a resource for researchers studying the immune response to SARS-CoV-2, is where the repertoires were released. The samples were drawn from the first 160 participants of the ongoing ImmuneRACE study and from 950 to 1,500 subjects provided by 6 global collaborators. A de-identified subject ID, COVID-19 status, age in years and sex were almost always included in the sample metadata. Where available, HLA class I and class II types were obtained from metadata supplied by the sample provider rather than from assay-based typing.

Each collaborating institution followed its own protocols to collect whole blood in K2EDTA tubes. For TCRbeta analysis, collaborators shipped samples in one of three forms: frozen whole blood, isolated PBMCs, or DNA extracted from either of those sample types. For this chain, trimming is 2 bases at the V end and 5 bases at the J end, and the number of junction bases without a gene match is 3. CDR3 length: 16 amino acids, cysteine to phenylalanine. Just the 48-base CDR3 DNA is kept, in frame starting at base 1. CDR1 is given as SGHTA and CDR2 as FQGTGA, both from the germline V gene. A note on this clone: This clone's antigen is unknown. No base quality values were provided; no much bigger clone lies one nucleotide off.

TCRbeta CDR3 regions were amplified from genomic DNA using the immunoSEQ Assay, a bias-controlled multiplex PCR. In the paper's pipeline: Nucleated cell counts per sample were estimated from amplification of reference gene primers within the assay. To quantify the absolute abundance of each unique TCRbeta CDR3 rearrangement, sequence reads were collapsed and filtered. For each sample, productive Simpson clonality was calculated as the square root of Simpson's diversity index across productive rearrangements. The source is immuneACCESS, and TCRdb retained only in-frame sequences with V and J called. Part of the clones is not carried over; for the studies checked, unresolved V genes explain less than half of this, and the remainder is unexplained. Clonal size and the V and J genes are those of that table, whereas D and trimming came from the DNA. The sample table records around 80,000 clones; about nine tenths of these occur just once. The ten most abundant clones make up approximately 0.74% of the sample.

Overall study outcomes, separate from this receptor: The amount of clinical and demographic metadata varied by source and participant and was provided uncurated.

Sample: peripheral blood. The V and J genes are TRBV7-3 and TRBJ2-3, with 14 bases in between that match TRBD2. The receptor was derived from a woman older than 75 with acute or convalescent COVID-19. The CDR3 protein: CASSLGLAGGLDTQYF. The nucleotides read TGTGCCAGCAGCTTAGGACTAGCGGGGGGCCTAGATACGCAGTATTTT.